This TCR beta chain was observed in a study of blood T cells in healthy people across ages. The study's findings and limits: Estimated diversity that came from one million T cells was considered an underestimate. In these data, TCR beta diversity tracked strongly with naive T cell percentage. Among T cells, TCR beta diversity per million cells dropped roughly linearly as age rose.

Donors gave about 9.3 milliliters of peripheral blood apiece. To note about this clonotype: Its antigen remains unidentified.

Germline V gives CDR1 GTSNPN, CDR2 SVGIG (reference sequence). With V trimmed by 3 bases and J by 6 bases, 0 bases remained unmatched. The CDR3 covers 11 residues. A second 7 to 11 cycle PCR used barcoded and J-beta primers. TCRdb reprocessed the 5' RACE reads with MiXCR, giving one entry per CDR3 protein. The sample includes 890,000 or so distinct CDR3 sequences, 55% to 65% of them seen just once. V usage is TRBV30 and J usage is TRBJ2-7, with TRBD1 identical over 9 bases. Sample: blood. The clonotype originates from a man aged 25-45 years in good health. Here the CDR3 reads CAWRGQGEQYF. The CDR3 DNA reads TGTGCCTGGAGGGGACAGGGCGAGCAGTACTTC.